The clone carrying this T cell receptor beta chain was counted at least ten times. Its specificity is not known. The data belong to a study of T-cell reconstitution after alpha-beta-depleted transplantation in children. General study points: The study reportedly traced alpha-beta T cells about two months after transplant to several hundred expanded graft clones. Fresh T-cell production supplied most of the T-cell counts and diversity seen one year after transplant.

Trimming removed 4 bases from V and 7 bases from J, with 16 bases in between. There are 14 residues in the CDR3. Per germline, CDR1 SQVTM and CDR2 ANQGSEA. TCRbeta library construction was performed incorporating unique molecular identifiers. Each CDR3 protein is one row after TCRdb ran MiXCR on the PCR reads. This sample yields 490,000 or so distinct CDR3 sequences, of which 8% to 11% are seen a single time; 2% belongs to the top ten. The TCR was taken from a child younger than 10 with inherited bone marrow failure, due to receive a stem cell transplant. The chain links TRBV29-1 to TRBJ2-2; maybe TRBD2 (9 bases). Sequencing was performed on PBMCs, taken before TCRalphabeta/CD19-depleted stem cell transplant. The CDR3 nucleotides read TGCAGCGTTGGGACTAGCGACAGGGGCGGGGAGCTGTTTTTT. Amino acids: CSVGTSDRGGELFF.